This T cell receptor (beta chain) was recovered during a study of T cells in Graves' hyperthyroidism and ophthalmopathy (dated by TCRdb to between 2018 and 2020). About the investigation overall: Peripheral blood samples were taken at initial diagnosis, before any treatment was given. Following sampling, methimazole starting at 30 mg daily was given to hyperthyroidism patients, and high-dose intravenous methylprednisolone was given to ophthalmopathy patients. The approximately 100 discovery patients were divided at random into training and test sets in a 7:3 ratio. According to the paper, TCR Vbeta CDR3 sequencing was carried out on approximately 140 peripheral blood samples, which came from fewer than 50 ophthalmopathy, approximately 72 hyperthyroidism and some 17 progressor patients. A discovery cohort of roughly 96 patients, roughly 45 with Graves' ophthalmopathy and about 58 with stable Graves' hyperthyroidism, was used to find distinguishing TCR V-J signatures. Thyroid tissue and blood T-cell repertoires from about six Graves' hyperthyroidism patients were also compared in the study. Prospective prediction of ophthalmopathy was tested in an independent validation cohort of 18 hyperthyroidism patients and approximately 17 patients who later progressed to ophthalmopathy. Study-wide conclusions, independent of this receptor: In validation, the model predicted progression to ophthalmopathy a median of about 6.8 months before onset, with about 70% sensitivity and 72.22% specificity. No statistical method was used to fix the sample size in advance, and group allocation was not hidden from the investigators. Most expanded thyroid clonotypes (frequency above 0.001) were also detected in blood, a finding suggesting that blood repertoires may reflect thyroid immune responses. A 13 V-J signature model separated ophthalmopathy from stable hyperthyroidism, with around 91% sensitivity and roughly 81% specificity in cross-validation and 80%/75% in testing.

The TCR beta CDR3 regions were amplified from RNA transcripts. The TCR CDR3 was subjected to a first round of RT-PCR using the HTBI primer set and the Qiagen OneStep RT-PCR kit. A second multiplex PCR round built the libraries, followed by size selection and purification. Paired-end sequencing of the libraries was performed with 100 bp reads on an Illumina HiSeq2000. The authors processed their data as follows. SOAPnuke was used to process the raw data, removing reads that contained adapters or uncalled bases, had a mean Phred below 15, or lacked an exact match to the constant primer or identifier. COPE v1.2.5 was used to merge high-quality paired reads, and clonotypes were defined as unique nucleotide sequences. MiTCR v1.1 was used to align the clonotypes against IMGT TRBV, TRBD and TRBJ reference segments. The analysis was restricted to V-J combinations with a frequency above 0.0001, which together covered just over 99% of the repertoires. The TCS score was defined as F50 (clonal expansion) divided by E x V (chaos), with BLOSUM62-based TCRdist calculated between CDR3 peptides within each V-J. Welch's t-statistics and random forest reduced several hundred V-J features to under 15, which were used in a naive Bayes classifier (R e1071). Through fastp at Q25 and MiXCR, TCRdb rebuilt clones from the public reads, retaining in-frame beta chains. All rows with the same CDR3 protein become a single entry with the most common DNA and genes. V and J calls and clone size were set by TCRdb, not the authors. This sample holds about 740,000 distinct CDR3 sequences; 14% were observed only once. The ten largest clonotypes hold roughly 10% of the sample.

V is pared back by 6 bases and J by 1 base, with 14 bases lying between the germline termini. The CDR3, cysteine through phenylalanine, is 15 amino acids long. Only the CDR3 part of the read is kept: 45 bases, read in frame from the first base. As encoded in the germline V gene, CDR1 is MNHNS while CDR2 is SASEGT. In the case of this clonotype: No antigen is known for it. Base-call qualities are not available, and no considerably larger clone is one nucleotide away.

Graves' hyperthyroidism was defined as stable when no progression to ophthalmopathy occurred over 18 months of follow-up. Hyperthyroidism patients were newly diagnosed, had a disease duration of under 2 months, and were aged 18 to 65 years. Patients with uncontrolled infections, other autoimmune diseases, pregnancy or lactation were excluded. Clinical symptoms, serum thyroxine and TRAb, thyroid ultrasound, and orbital computed tomography formed the basis for the diagnoses. PBMCs were isolated from more than 8 ml of fresh peripheral blood by Ficoll-Paque density gradient centrifugation. Trizol reagent was used to extract total RNA, and RNA quality was then checked on an Agilent 2100 Bioanalyzer.

Here the chain combines TRBV6-1 and TRBJ2-3; no D gene call is confident. The sequence was obtained from a woman aged 18-35 years with Graves' hyperthyroidism. The material sequenced was blood. The sequenced DNA: TGTGCCAGCAGCAGCAGGATTTGGGGCACAGATACGCAGTATTTT. This encodes CASSSRIWGTDTQYF.